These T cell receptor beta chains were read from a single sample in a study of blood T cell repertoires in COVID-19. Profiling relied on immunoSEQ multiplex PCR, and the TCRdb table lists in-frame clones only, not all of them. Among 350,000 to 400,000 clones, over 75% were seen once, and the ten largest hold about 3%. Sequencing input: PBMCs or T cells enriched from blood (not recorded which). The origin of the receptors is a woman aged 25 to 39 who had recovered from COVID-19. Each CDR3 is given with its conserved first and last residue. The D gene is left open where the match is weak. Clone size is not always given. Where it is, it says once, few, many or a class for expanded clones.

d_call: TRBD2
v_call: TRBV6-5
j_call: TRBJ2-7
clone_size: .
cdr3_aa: CASSLTSGRGNEQYF
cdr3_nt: TGTGCCAGCAGTTTAACTAGCGGGAGGGGAAACGAGCAGTACTTC

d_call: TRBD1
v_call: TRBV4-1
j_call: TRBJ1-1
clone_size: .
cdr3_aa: CASSQPRQGKNTEAFF
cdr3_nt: TGCGCCAGCAGCCAACCACGACAGGGCAAGAACACTGAAGCTTTCTTT

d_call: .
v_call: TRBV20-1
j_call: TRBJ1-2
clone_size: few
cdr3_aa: CSAGTSVGYTF
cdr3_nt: TGCAGTGCAGGGACATCCGTGGGCTACACCTTC

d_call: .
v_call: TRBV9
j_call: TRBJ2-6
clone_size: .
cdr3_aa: CASSVGSSGANVLTF
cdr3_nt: TGTGCCAGCAGCGTAGGGAGCTCTGGGGCCAACGTCCTGACTTTC

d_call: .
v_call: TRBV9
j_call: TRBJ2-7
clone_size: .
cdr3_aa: CASSPSGGATYEQYF
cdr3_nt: TGTGCCAGCAGCCCGTCTGGGGGCGCAACCTACGAGCAGTACTTC

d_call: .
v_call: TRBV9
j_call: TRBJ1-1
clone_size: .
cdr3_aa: CASSPQGKNTEAFF
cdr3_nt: TGTGCCAGCAGCCCCCAGGGGAAGAACACTGAAGCTTTCTTT

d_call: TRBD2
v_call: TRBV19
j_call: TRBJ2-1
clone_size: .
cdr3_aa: CASSSLGTSAYNEQFF
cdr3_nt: TGTGCCAGTAGCAGTCTCGGGACTAGCGCCTACAATGAGCAGTTCTTC

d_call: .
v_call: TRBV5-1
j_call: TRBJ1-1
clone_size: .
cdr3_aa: CASSLATPNTEAFF
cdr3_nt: TGCGCCAGCAGCTTGGCGACTCCGAACACTGAAGCTTTCTTT

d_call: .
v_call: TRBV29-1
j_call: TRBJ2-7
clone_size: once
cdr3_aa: CSVEGEEGASYEQYF
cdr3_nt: TGCAGCGTTGAAGGGGAGGAAGGTGCTTCTTACGAGCAGTACTTC

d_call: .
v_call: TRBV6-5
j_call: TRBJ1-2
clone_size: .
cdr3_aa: CASRSGVIYGYTF
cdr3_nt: TGTGCCAGCAGGTCAGGGGTGATCTATGGCTACACCTTC

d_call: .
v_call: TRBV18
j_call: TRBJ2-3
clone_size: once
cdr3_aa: CASSPGGLDTQYF
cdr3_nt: TGTGCCAGCTCACCAGGGGGACTAGATACGCAGTATTTT

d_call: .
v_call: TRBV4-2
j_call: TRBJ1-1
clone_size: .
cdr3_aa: CASSHGGATEAFF
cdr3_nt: TGTGCCAGCAGCCACGGGGGGGCCACTGAAGCTTTCTTT

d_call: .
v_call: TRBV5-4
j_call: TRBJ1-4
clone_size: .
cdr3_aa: CASSLDRGGATNEKLFF
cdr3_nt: TGTGCCAGCAGCTTGGATCGGGGAGGCGCAACTAATGAAAAACTGTTTTTT

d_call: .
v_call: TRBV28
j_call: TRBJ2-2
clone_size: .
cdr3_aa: CASSWGVTGELFF
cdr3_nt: TGTGCCAGCAGTTGGGGGGTTACCGGGGAGCTGTTTTTT

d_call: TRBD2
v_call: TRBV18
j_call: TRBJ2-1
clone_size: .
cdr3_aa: CASSPRLADEQFF
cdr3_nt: TGTGCCAGCTCACCTAGACTAGCAGATGAGCAGTTCTTC

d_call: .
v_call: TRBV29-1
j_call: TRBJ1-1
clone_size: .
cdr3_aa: CSVVRNTEAFF
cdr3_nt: TGCAGCGTTGTCAGAAACACTGAAGCTTTCTTT

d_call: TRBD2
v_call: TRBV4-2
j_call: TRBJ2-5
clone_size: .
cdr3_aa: CASSQVGSGGAGETQYF
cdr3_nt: TGTGCCAGCAGCCAAGTGGGTAGCGGGGGGGCCGGAGAGACCCAGTACTTC

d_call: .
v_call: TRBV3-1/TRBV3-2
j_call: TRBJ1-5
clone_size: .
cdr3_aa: CASSQGVNQPQHF
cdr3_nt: TGTGCCAGCAGCCAGGGCGTCAATCAGCCCCAGCATTTT

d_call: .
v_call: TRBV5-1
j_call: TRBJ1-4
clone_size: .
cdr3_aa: CASSLVSGLSEKLFF
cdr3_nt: TGCGCCAGCAGCTTGGTTTCGGGACTCTCCGAAAAACTGTTTTTT

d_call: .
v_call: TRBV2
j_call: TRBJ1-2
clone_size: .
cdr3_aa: CASKGGGYTF
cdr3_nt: TGTGCCAGCAAAGGGGGTGGCTACACCTTC

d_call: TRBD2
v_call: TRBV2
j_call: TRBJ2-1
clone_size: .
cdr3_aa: CASSEPSGPYNEQFF
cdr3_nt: TGTGCCAGCAGTGAACCTAGCGGACCCTACAATGAGCAGTTCTTC

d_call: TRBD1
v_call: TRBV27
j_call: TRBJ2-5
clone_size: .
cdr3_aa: CASKIFTGQGGETQYF
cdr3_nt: TGTGCCAGCAAGATCTTTACGGGACAGGGGGGTGAGACCCAGTACTTC